This TCR beta chain was identified during a study of cytomegalovirus exposure and HLA in healthy donors. General study findings and limits: For most TCR beta V segments, an earlier analysis put the productive rate at about 87% or about 30% of the time.

Nobody recorded the CMV serostatus of this donor. Primers included in the PCR were 60 Vbeta and 13 Jbeta primers. The repertoire was sequenced with immunoSEQ multiplex PCR; TCRdb's copy has only in-frame clones and lacks some. The sample includes about 130,000 clones, 70% to 80% of them seen just once. To note about this clone: The antigen remains undetermined.

The sequence was obtained from a human donor in good health. The sample consisted of PBMCs.

As DNA, the CDR3 is TGCGCCAGCAGCCAAGTTGCAGGCGGGGAGCTGTTTTTT. Encoded protein: CASSQVAGGELFF. The chain has TRBV4-3 and TRBJ2-2; no firm D call. Germline V gene data show CDR1 as LGHNA and CDR2 as YSLEER. This CDR3 contains 13 residues. The V gene lost 1 base and the J gene lost 7 bases, with 7 bases spanning the gap.